The 6 T cell receptor beta chains below all came from one sample that was sequenced in a study of naive and memory T cell subsets. Whole blood, 2 to 2.5 ml, came from adult healthy volunteers. Blood and skin TCR RNA was reverse transcribed with alpha and beta constant primers. TCRdb re-called the 5' RACE reads through MiXCR, storing one row per CDR3 protein. The data contain over 20,000 distinct CDR3 sequences, approximately 20% of them singletons. These receptors came from a female donor in good health.

This clonotype occurred many times. The gene calls are TRBV7-2 and TRBJ2-1; D possibly matches TRBD1 or TRBD2 (6 bases each). The V end was cut by 1 base, the J end by 6 bases, with 10 bases between. CDR1 and CDR2 (germline): SGHTA, FQGNSA. The CDR3 sequence is 14 residues long. The CDR3 DNA is TGTGCCAGCAGCTTAGGGGGGGCGGGCAATGAGCAGTTCTTC. It yields the protein CASSLGGAGNEQFF.

Ten or more counts support this clonotype. The rearrangement joins TRBV20-1 to TRBJ2-1; 7 positions match TRBD1. The CDR3 spans 11 residues. Germline loops: CDR1 DFQATT, CDR2 SNEGSKA (reference sequence). V was pared by 5 bases and J by 6 bases, with 1 base of the junction left unmatched. The CDR3 coding sequence is TGCAGTGCTGACAGGGCCAATGAGCAGTTCTTC. Translating it yields CSADRANEQFF.

By its share, this clonotype is medium-sized. The chain links TRBV7-2 to TRBJ2-1; weak D call: TRBD2 (5 bases). Per germline, CDR1 SGHTA and CDR2 FQGNSA. The CDR3 runs 12 residues. The germline V and J ends were trimmed by 2 bases and 9 bases, with 8 bases remaining between them. In DNA, the CDR3 is TGTGCCAGCAGCTTACCTGGGAGTGAGCAGTTCTTC. Translated: CASSLPGSEQFF.

This clonotype has ten or more counts. The J gene is TRBJ1-2, the V gene TRBV6-5; 9 bases line up with TRBD1. Unmatched junction bases numbered 12, after V lost 5 bases and J lost 2 bases. CDR1 is MNHEY, CDR2 SVGAGI, per germline. The CDR3 loop spans 17 amino acids. The CDR3 is CASSRRMTGGVNYGYTF. The CDR3 bases are TGTGCCAGCAGTCGACGGATGACAGGGGGAGTAAACTATGGCTACACCTTC.

J is TRBJ2-5 and V is TRBV6-1, with a tentative D call TRBD2 (6 bases). The CDR3 length is 15 residues. V shed 0 bases and J shed 1 base, with 9 bases lying between them. The germline V gene has CDR1 MNHNS and CDR2 SASEGT. CDR3: CASSEAAGTQETQYF. DNA for the CDR3: TGTGCCAGCAGTGAAGCGGCGGGGACCCAAGAGACCCAGTACTTC.

The chain has TRBV6-2 or TRBV6-3 and TRBJ2-4; weak D call: TRBD2 (6 bases). Trimming stripped 2 bases from V and 9 bases from J, with 14 bases between. This CDR3 is 14 amino acids long. CDR1 and CDR2 from the germline V gene are MNHEY and SVGEGT. This CDR3 reads CASSYAASDTIQYF. DNA of the CDR3: TGTGCCAGCAGTTACGCTGCTAGCGACACCATTCAGTACTTC.